This TCR beta chain was sequenced in a study of technical replicates of blood from several donors (dated by TCRdb to 2016 to 2017). Library creation used the immunoSEQ multiplex PCR assay. Held by TCRdb, this immuneACCESS table contains in-frame sequences only and omits some clones. Under half of the omission traces to an unresolved V gene where checked; the cause of the rest is unknown. For this sample there are under 70,000 clones; 90% to 95% appear just once. Over 3.5% of the sample goes to the ten largest clones. This clone has a single count. Its antigen target is currently unknown. No much larger clonotype is one base removed from it; base qualities were not supplied. The cysteine opens and the phenylalanine closes a CDR3 of 16 amino acids. Only the CDR3 region is kept as DNA, spanning 48 bases read in frame from base 1. CDR1 SGHRS and CDR2 YFSETQ were looked up in the germline V gene. Trimming accounts for 5 bases at V and 6 bases at J, while the number of junction bases matched to no gene is 12.

The clonotype comes from a human donor in good health. Some clones in this sample may be carry-over from other donors' samples. Sequenced sample: PBMCs. The chain was built from TRBV5-1 and TRBJ2-1; 9 bases in the junction line up with TRBD1. The CDR3 region reads CASRQIPGQGPNEQFF. The DNA is as follows: TGCGCCAGCAGGCAAATACCGGGACAGGGTCCCAATGAGCAGTTCTTC. With the rest looked up from the reference TRBV5-1 and TRBJ2-1 genes rather than sequenced, the full variable domain is KAGVTQTPRYLIKTRGQQVTLSCSPISGHRSVSWYQQTPGQGLQFLFEYFSETQRNKGNFPGRFSGRQFSNSRSEMNVSTLELGDSALYLCASRQIPGQGPNEQFFGPGTRLTVL.